The 25 T cell receptor beta chains presented below share a single source sample, sequenced in a study of blood T cell repertoires in COVID-19. Sequencing was performed with immunoSEQ multiplex PCR; in TCRdb, only in-frame clones are kept and a portion is missing. Among around 150,000 clones listed, roughly nine tenths were seen once. Sequences were obtained from peripheral blood. These receptors came from a woman between 55 and 75 years old with active COVID-19.

CDR3 loop: CASRADRKVRETQYF. For the CDR3, the DNA is TGTGCCAGCAGGGCTGACAGGAAGGTACGAGAGACCCAGTACTTC. This chain links TRBV2 with TRBJ2-5, with a tentative D call TRBD1 (6 bases). The CDR3 has 15 residues. Germline V gene data show CDR1 as SNHLY and CDR2 as FYNNEI. With 6 bases removed from V and 4 bases from J, the gap between germline ends came to 18 bases.

The DNA of the CDR3 is TGTGCCAGCTCACTGTCGGTAAATTCCGGGGAGCTGTTTTTT. Residues: CASSLSVNSGELFF. The V and J genes are TRBV18 and TRBJ2-2, with no clear D. This CDR3 region has 14 residues. Germline CDR1 KGHSH, CDR2 LQKENI. V was shortened by 4 bases and J by 6 bases, with 12 bases between the two germline ends.

The chain is built from TRBV21-1 and TRBJ2-3; the table gives TRBD2 as D, unverified against the DNA. TRBV21-1 is given as a pseudogene. The CDR3 consists of 13 residues. CDR3 in DNA: TGTGCCAGCAAAGACTCACACACAGATACGCAGTATTTT. Amino acid sequence: CASKDSHTDTQYF.

V and J are TRBV4-1 and TRBJ1-1, with D maybe TRBD1 (6 bases). From germline, CDR1 is MGHRA and CDR2 YSYEKL. The V and J ends lost 6 bases and 8 bases respectively, with 13 bases between them. The CDR3 sequence is 12 residues long. CDR3 nucleotide sequence: TGCGCCAGCAGTCCTGGGGGACAAGAAGCTTTCTTT. Translating gives CASSPGGQEAFF.

The chain recombines TRBV20-1 with TRBJ2-7; D may be TRBD1 (5 bases). CDR1 DFQATT and CDR2 SNEGSKA come from the germline V gene (reference sequence). The CDR3 is 12 residues long. Deletions cut 3 bases from V and 3 bases from J, with 9 bases between. CDR3 amino acids: CSASSDSYEQYF. In DNA form, the CDR3 reads TGCAGTGCTAGTTCAGACAGCTACGAGCAGTACTTC.

This chain links TRBV5-4 with TRBJ2-7; 10 bases agree with TRBD2. From germline, CDR1 is SGHNT and CDR2 YYREEE (reference sequence). This CDR3 spans 14 amino acids. The V gene end was trimmed by 4 bases and the J gene end by 4 bases; junction bases not matched to a gene: 5. The CDR3 reads CASSRGLALYEQYF. CDR3 coding DNA: TGTGCCAGCAGCAGGGGACTAGCGCTGTACGAGCAGTACTTC.

The gene calls are TRBV18 and TRBJ2-7; TRBD1 matches 7 bases. The CDR3 has 16 amino acids. The V gene end was trimmed by 9 bases and the J gene end by 2 bases; junction bases not matched to a gene: 16. Germline V CDR1 and CDR2: KGHSH, LQKENI. CDR3 residues: CARTPPDGQETYEQYF. The CDR3 region has the DNA TGTGCCAGGACTCCACCGGATGGACAGGAGACCTACGAGCAGTACTTC.

This chain connects TRBV27 to TRBJ2-3; TRBD2 agrees at 15 bases. In germline, CDR1 is MNHEY, CDR2 SMNVEV (reference sequence). V gave up 7 bases and J gave up 1 base; unmatched junction bases: 12. The CDR3 totals 19 residues. The CDR3 here is CASTPAGLAGGPRTDTQYF. The CDR3 DNA reads TGTGCCAGCACACCAGCTGGACTAGCGGGAGGGCCGCGCACAGATACGCAGTATTTT.

Regarding this clone: This sample includes further DNA sequences coding for the same CDR3. V and J are TRBV2 and TRBJ2-3; the match to TRBD2 covers 13 bases. The CDR3 totals 15 residues. Per germline, CDR1 SNHLY and CDR2 FYNNEI. V was pared by 4 bases and J by 3 bases, with 1 base of the junction left unmatched. CDR3 sequence: CASSGGLAGTDTQYF. CDR3 DNA: TGTGCCAGCAGTGGGGGACTAGCGGGGACAGATACGCAGTATTTT.

V gene TRBV5-8 combines with J gene TRBJ2-4, with a weak D call TRBD1 (6 bases). With 3 bases removed from V and 2 bases from J, the gap between germline ends came to 12 bases. The CDR3 contains 15 residues. Germline-derived CDR1 and CDR2 are SGHTS and YDEGEE. As DNA, the CDR3 is TGTGCCAGCAGCTCTTACAGGGTTTCCAAAAACATTCAGTACTTC. Amino acids: CASSSYRVSKNIQYF.

V usage is TRBV20-1 and J usage is TRBJ1-5, with TRBD1 matching over 7 bases. Germline CDR1 and CDR2: DFQATT and SNEGSKA (reference sequence). The V segment lost 3 bases and the J segment 5 bases; nucleotides outside the gene matches: 7. This CDR3 has 14 residues. CDR3: CSASPGQVDQPQHF. Written as DNA, the CDR3 is TGCAGTGCTAGTCCTGGACAGGTAGATCAGCCCCAGCATTTT.

In its sample, this clone was seen a few times. The genes are TRBV3-1 (or the pseudogene TRBV3-2) and TRBJ1-5; D remains ambiguous. V was pared by 4 bases and J by 4 bases, with 11 bases between. Per germline, CDR1 LGHDT and CDR2 YNNKEL (reference sequence). The CDR3 has 14 amino acids. The CDR3 is CASSLRMSNQPQHF. The DNA for the CDR3 is TGTGCCAGCAGCCTGAGGATGTCTAATCAGCCCCAGCATTTT.

The table lists this clone with a count of one. The chain links TRBV9 to TRBJ2-7; TRBD1 aligns across 8 bases. J lost 6 bases, V lost 4 bases, and 12 bases had no gene match. In germline, CDR1 is SGDLS, CDR2 YYNGEE. The CDR3 is 15 residues long. The CDR3 sequence: CASSPRTGQGPEQYF. The CDR3 region has the DNA TGTGCCAGCAGCCCCCGGACAGGGCAGGGTCCCGAGCAGTACTTC.

V is TRBV15 and J is TRBJ2-2; tentative D call: TRBD1 (5 bases). Trimming cost V 0 bases and J 3 bases, with 5 bases left between them. The germline V gene encodes CDR1 LNHNV and CDR2 YYDKDF (reference sequence). CDR3 length: 14 residues. DNA of the CDR3: TGTGCCACCAGCAGAGACAGGGACACCGGGGAGCTGTTTTTT. It is translated as CATSRDRDTGELFF. The full variable domain, in which reference TRBV15 and TRBJ2-2 provide the parts outside the CDR3, is DAMVIQNPRYQVTQFGKPVTLSCSQTLNHNVMYWYQQKSSQAPKLLFHYYDKDFNNEADTPDNFQSRRPNTSFCFLDIRSPGLGDTAMYLCATSRDRDTGELFFGEGSRLTVL.

The chain employs TRBV19 and TRBJ1-5; 9 positions match TRBD1. J lost 5 bases, V lost 7 bases, and 6 bases had no gene match. Looked up from germline, CDR1 is LNHDA and CDR2 is SQIVND (reference sequence). This CDR3 comprises 14 residues. The CDR3 here is CASTPGQGYQPQHF. In DNA, the CDR3 is TGTGCCAGTACCCCGGGACAGGGTTATCAGCCCCAGCATTTT.

The chain links TRBV11-2 to TRBJ2-1; a possible D gene is TRBD1 (6 bases). This CDR3 is built from 13 residues. The V gene's germline CDR1 is SGHAT and CDR2 FQNNGV. V was clipped by 4 bases and J by 5 bases, with 9 bases between them. CDR3 in amino acids: CASSSDSNNEQFF. The CDR3 nucleotides read TGTGCCAGCAGCTCGGACAGTAACAATGAGCAGTTCTTC.

Points on this clone: This same CDR3 is encoded by further DNA sequences in the sample. The chain links TRBV28 to TRBJ1-5; tentatively, D is TRBD1 (5 bases). This CDR3 is 13 amino acids long. Trimming shortened V by 4 bases and J by 2 bases, and 6 bases separated the two germline ends. CDR1 and CDR2 from the germline V gene are MDHEN and SYDVKM. Here the CDR3 DNA reads TGTGCCAGCAGTTGGGGGGGCAATCAGCCCCAGCATTTT. Translated, it gives CASSWGGNQPQHF.

The CDR3 DNA reads TGTGCCAGCTCACCACAGGGGGCTCAAGCTGAAGCTTTCTTT. This sequence encodes CASSPQGAQAEAFF. The chain couples TRBV18 to TRBJ1-1; 7 bases map to TRBD1. The junction had 5 bases not matched to a gene; V was cut back by 1 base and J by 6 bases. CDR3 length: 14 amino acids. Germline V CDR1 and CDR2: KGHSH, LQKENI.

The chain has TRBV24-1 and TRBJ2-1; 9 bases are shared with TRBD2. The CDR3 covers 20 residues. CDR1 is KGHDR, CDR2 SFDVKD, per germline. Losses at the gene ends were 6 bases for V and 7 bases for J; bases not matched to a gene: 24. The CDR3 loop reads CATSSPPGASGLAGRNEQFF. The CDR3 coding sequence is TGTGCCACCAGTTCCCCGCCGGGGGCCTCGGGACTAGCCGGGAGGAATGAGCAGTTCTTC.

This sequence joins TRBV6-2 or TRBV6-3 and TRBJ2-2, with TRBD2 identical over 12 bases. Trimming removed 6 bases from V and 5 bases from J; junction bases left unmatched: 4. CDR3 length: 15 amino acids. The germline V gene has CDR1 MNHEY and CDR2 SVGEGT. The CDR3 sequence: CASSRTSGRTGELFF. The CDR3 nucleotides read TGTGCCAGCAGCCGTACTAGCGGGAGGACCGGGGAGCTGTTTTTT.

The gene calls are TRBV6-5 and TRBJ2-7, with 14 nucleotides matching TRBD2. The V gene's germline CDR1 is MNHEY and CDR2 SVGAGI. CDR3 length: 14 residues. The V segment lost 6 bases and the J segment 4 bases; nucleotides outside the gene matches: 2. The CDR3 DNA follows: TGTGCCAGCAGCCGACTAGCGGGAGGGTACGAGCAGTACTTC. As protein: CASSRLAGGYEQYF.

The chain has TRBV9 and TRBJ2-2; D is unresolved. The CDR3 is made up of 17 amino acids. Trimming left V 1 base short and J 6 bases short, with 19 bases between. Germline loops: CDR1 SGDLS, CDR2 YYNGEE. CDR3 sequence: CASSVSHLGAMAGELFF. The CDR3 nucleotides read TGTGCCAGCAGCGTAAGTCATCTCGGAGCTATGGCCGGGGAGCTGTTTTTT.

The gene calls are TRBV27 and TRBJ2-5, with D possibly matching TRBD1 (7 bases). The CDR3 is 14 amino acids. The V gene's germline CDR1 is MNHEY and CDR2 SMNVEV (reference sequence). The ends were cut back, 5 bases at V and 7 bases at J, with 17 bases in the middle. CDR3 nucleotide sequence: TGTGCCAGCAGTGGGTTGGTCAGGGGGGCGACCCAGTACTTC. This encodes CASSGLVRGATQYF.

This chain links TRBV28 with TRBJ1-1, with D maybe TRBD1 (5 bases). The CDR3 runs 14 residues. The germline V gene encodes CDR1 MDHEN and CDR2 SYDVKM. V lost 2 bases to trimming and J lost 0 bases, with 7 bases between them. CDR3: CASSLTGLNTEAFF. The DNA for the CDR3 is TGTGCCAGCAGTTTAACAGGTTTGAACACTGAAGCTTTCTTT.

The chain couples TRBV21-1 to TRBJ1-2; the tabulated D call, TRBD1, remains unverified against the DNA. TRBV21-1 represents a pseudogene. The CDR3 covers 14 residues. DNA of the CDR3: TGTGCCAGCAGCACCAGACAGGGAGGCTATGGCTACACCTTC. Encoded protein: CASSTRQGGYGYTF.